This T cell receptor beta chain was sequenced for a study of HIV-infected patients and healthy controls. Study context: Total CDR3 counts per chain did not differ significantly between patients and controls.

This clonotype is deemed medium-sized (0.01 to 0.1%). Antiretroviral therapy had run roughly three months, about 14 weeks, before follow-up blood collection. The repertoire came from unfractionated whole blood and reflected all unsorted peripheral T cells. Around 530 ng RNA was reverse transcribed with alpha and beta constant-region primers. Separate chain-specific third strand synthesis with multiplexing indices produced the alpha and beta libraries. TCRdb reanalysed the 5' RACE reads using MiXCR and keeps one entry per CDR3 protein. The sample shows more than 7,500 distinct CDR3 sequences, roughly 9% of them seen only once. Germline lookup yields CDR1 MNHNS and CDR2 SASEGT. This CDR3 contains 14 residues. The V and J ends lost 1 base and 5 bases respectively, with 8 bases between them.

Material: blood, obtained during antiretroviral therapy. The genes are TRBV6-1 and TRBJ2-2, with D maybe TRBD2 (5 bases). The sequence was obtained from an adult with HIV infection. The CDR3 here is CASSEGGATGELFF. The CDR3 nucleotides read TGTGCCAGCAGTGAAGGGGGAGCGACCGGGGAGCTGTTTTTT.